The rows below give T cell receptor beta chains drawn from one sample of a study of blood T cell repertoires in COVID-19. Libraries were prepared by immunoSEQ multiplex PCR; TCRdb keeps only in-frame clonotypes and omits some of them. This sample has fewer than 350,000 clones, with roughly 79% found just once. Sequencing used peripheral blood. The receptors derive from a woman aged 55-70 years with active or convalescent COVID-19. Both conserved end residues are part of each CDR3. The size of a clone is reported for some rows only, either as once, few or many, or as a class for expanded clones.

J gene,clone size,V gene,CDR3 protein
TRBJ1-6,-,TRBV20-1,CSAIDRGNSPLHF
TRBJ1-5,-,TRBV19,CASSLLLGQGSQPQHF
TRBJ2-1,-,TRBV24-1,CATSDGLSEQFF
TRBJ1-6,-,TRBV19,CASSIMDRDSPLHF
TRBJ1-1,few,TRBV18,CASSPPTGGAAEAFF
TRBJ2-1,-,TRBV12-3/TRBV12-4,CASSKKSGDEQFF
TRBJ2-1,-,TRBV4-1,CASSQQLAGGYNEQFF
TRBJ1-3,-,TRBV7-9,CASSLDRGSLNTIYF
TRBJ1-2,-,TRBV5-6,CASSLQGRRLYGYTF
TRBJ2-5,-,TRBV27,CASSFTAGDRRTQYF
TRBJ1-2,-,TRBV12-3/TRBV12-4,CASSRTGSYGYTF
TRBJ1-6,-,TRBV30,CAWSREQGLHF
TRBJ2-7,few,TRBV18,CASSPGRSETYEQYF
TRBJ2-5,-,TRBV7-3,CASSFGSIETQYF
TRBJ1-1,-,TRBV18,CASSQALLTGTEAFF
TRBJ1-1,few,TRBV10-1,CASSGRDGTGAGGEAFF
TRBJ1-3,-,TRBV9,CASSGTTGGGNTIYF
TRBJ1-3,-,TRBV11-2,CASSLSGGDSRSSGNTIYF
TRBJ1-1,few,TRBV12-3/TRBV12-4,CASRSGQPEAFF
TRBJ1-2,-,TRBV19,CVSKLAGQINYGYTF
TRBJ2-7,-,TRBV5-1,CASSSPPGEQYF
TRBJ1-3,-,TRBV3-1/TRBV3-2,CASSQRQGVKGNTIYF
TRBJ1-2,-,TRBV7-2,CASSPDRYNYGYTF
TRBJ2-5,once,TRBV5-4,CASSLLGRQETQYF
TRBJ2-1,-,TRBV12-3/TRBV12-4,CASSNRGTDEQFF
TRBJ2-2,-,TRBV19,CASSPTGVDGELFF
TRBJ1-1,-,TRBV4-1,CASSQDPSGGAMAEAFF
TRBJ2-7,-,TRBV3-1/TRBV3-2,CASSRFGGAKDEQYF
TRBJ2-5,-,TRBV3-1/TRBV3-2,CASSQGYRTSGGETQYF
TRBJ2-3,-,TRBV30,CAWGRDIDTDTQYF
TRBJ2-1,few,TRBV6-5,CASTSSYNEQFF
TRBJ2-7,once,TRBV4-1,CASSRDRAYEQYF
TRBJ1-1,-,TRBV7-8,CASSLDGGKNTEAFF
TRBJ2-1,-,TRBV4-1,CASSQWPPRFHNEQFF
TRBJ2-1,-,TRBV3-1/TRBV3-2,CASSAGQGHYNEQFF
TRBJ1-2,-,TRBV30,CAWSRGDYGYTF
TRBJ1-5,-,TRBV2,CASSRQGAASQHF
TRBJ1-2,-,TRBV29-1,CSVEYGGRGYTF
TRBJ1-1,-,TRBV5-4,CASSLDSLGVTEAFF
TRBJ2-7,-,TRBV7-9,CASSSGLGQGGHEQYF
TRBJ1-2,-,TRBV6-5,CASSYLWAGLNYGYTF